This is a list of T cell receptor beta chains from one sample in a study of blood T cell repertoires in COVID-19. Profiling relied on immunoSEQ multiplex PCR, and the TCRdb table lists in-frame clones only, not all of them. Among over 200,000 clones listed, around 86% were seen once. Sequenced material: PBMCs or T cells enriched from blood (not recorded which). These receptor sequences come from a man aged 18 to 29 who had recovered from COVID-19. Both conserved end residues are part of each CDR3. D genes are given only for firm matches. Size tells how often a clone was seen (once, few, many) or the class of an expanded clone, and some rows leave it out.

v_call	j_call	clone_size	d_call	cdr3_nt	cdr3_aa
TRBV19	TRBJ2-3	NA	TRBD2	TGTGCCAGTAGTATAGATCATCGGTGGACTAGCGGGGTTGATACGCAGTATTTT	CASSIDHRWTSGVDTQYF
TRBV12-3/TRBV12-4	TRBJ2-1	NA	NA	TGTGCCAGCAGTTTAATCCGGGTTGAGCAGTTCTTC	CASSLIRVEQFF
TRBV2	TRBJ1-1	NA	TRBD1	TGTGCCAGCCGGGTTCTGACAGGGGTGGCTTTCTTT	CASRVLTGVAFF
TRBV7-8	TRBJ2-4	NA	NA	TGTGCCAGCAGCTTAGATCGGGGGATTCAGTACTTC	CASSLDRGIQYF
TRBV5-1	TRBJ1-3	few	NA	TGCGCCAGCAGTTTGCCTTCTGGAAACACCATATATTTT	CASSLPSGNTIYF
TRBV7-2	TRBJ1-2	once	TRBD1	TGTGCCAGCAGCCCACAGGGGGGTAATGGCTACACCTTC	CASSPQGGNGYTF
TRBV19	TRBJ2-1	NA	TRBD2	TGTGCCAGTAGGCAGGGACTAGCTGATGAGCAGTTCTTC	CASRQGLADEQFF
TRBV30	TRBJ1-5	once	NA	TGTGCCTGGAGTGTACAGGGCGGGGGGCCCCAGCATTTT	CAWSVQGGGPQHF
TRBV10-3	TRBJ1-2	few	NA	TGTGCCATCGGCGGAGCTAACTATGGCTACACCTTC	CAIGGANYGYTF
TRBV18	TRBJ2-7	NA	TRBD1	TGTGCCAGCTCACACTCGAGCCCGGGACAGGGGTTCTACGAGCAGTACTTC	CASSHSSPGQGFYEQYF
TRBV10-3	TRBJ1-6	once	TRBD1	TGTGCCATCAGAGGGACAGGCGTTACTAATTCACCCCTCCACTTT	CAIRGTGVTNSPLHF
TRBV27	TRBJ1-1	NA	TRBD1	TGTGCCAGCAGCCGACAGGGGGCGTATAACACTGAAGCTTTCTTT	CASSRQGAYNTEAFF
TRBV2	TRBJ1-1	NA	NA	TGTGCCAGCAGCGTTGAGGGCACTGAAGCTTTCTTT	CASSVEGTEAFF
TRBV3-1/TRBV3-2	TRBJ1-4	NA	NA	TGTGCCAGCAGCCAAGTTGGGCAGGGGAGTGGTGAAAAACTGTTTTTT	CASSQVGQGSGEKLFF
TRBV27	TRBJ2-2	NA	NA	TGTGCCAGCAGTTCCCTCCCGAACACCGGGGAGCTGTTTTTT	CASSSLPNTGELFF
TRBV21-1	TRBJ2-3	NA	NA	TGTGCCAGCAGCAAAGCGCGAGACGGGAGCGGCACAGATACGCAGTATTTT	CASSKARDGSGTDTQYF
TRBV9	TRBJ2-2	NA	NA	TGTGCCAGCAGCGGCGGGGCCGGGGGGCGTAACACCGGGGAGCTGTTTTTT	CASSGGAGGRNTGELFF
TRBV6-5	TRBJ2-3	NA	NA	TGTGCCAGCATAAGTACAGGCACAGATACGCAGTATTTT	CASISTGTDTQYF
TRBV28	TRBJ1-5	NA	NA	TGTGCCAGCAGGGGGGGTGAAATTAGCAATCAGCCCCAGCATTTT	CASRGGEISNQPQHF
TRBV30	TRBJ1-1	NA	NA	TGTGCCTGGAGTGTGTCAGGCACTGAAGCTTTCTTT	CAWSVSGTEAFF
TRBV7-2	TRBJ2-7	NA	NA	TGTGCCAGCAGCTTAGGGGTGCAGGTCCCGAACTACGAGCAGTACTTC	CASSLGVQVPNYEQYF
TRBV6-5	TRBJ1-3	NA	NA	TGTGCCAGCAGGAAGATTGACACTTCTGGAAACACCATATATTTT	CASRKIDTSGNTIYF